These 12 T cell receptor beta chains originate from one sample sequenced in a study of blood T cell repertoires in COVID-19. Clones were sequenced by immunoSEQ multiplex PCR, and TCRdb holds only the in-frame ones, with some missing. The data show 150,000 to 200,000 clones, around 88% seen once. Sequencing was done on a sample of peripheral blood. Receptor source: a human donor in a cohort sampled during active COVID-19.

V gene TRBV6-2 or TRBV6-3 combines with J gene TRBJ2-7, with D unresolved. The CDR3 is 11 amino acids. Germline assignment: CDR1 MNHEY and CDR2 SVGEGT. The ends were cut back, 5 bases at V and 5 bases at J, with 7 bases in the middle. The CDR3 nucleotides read TGTGCCAGCAGTCGAGGCCACGAGCAGTACTTC. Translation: CASSRGHEQYF.

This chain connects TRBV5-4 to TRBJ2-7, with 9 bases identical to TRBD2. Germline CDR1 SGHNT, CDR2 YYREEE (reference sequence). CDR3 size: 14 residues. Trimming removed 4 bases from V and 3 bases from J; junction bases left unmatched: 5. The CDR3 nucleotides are TGTGCCAGCAGCCCGGGACTAGCCGGCTACGAGCAGTACTTC. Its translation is CASSPGLAGYEQYF.

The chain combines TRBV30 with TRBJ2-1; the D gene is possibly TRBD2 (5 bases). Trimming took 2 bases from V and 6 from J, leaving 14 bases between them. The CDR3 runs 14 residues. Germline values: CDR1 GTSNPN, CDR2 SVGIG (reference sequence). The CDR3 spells CAWSFRTATNEQFF. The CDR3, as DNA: TGTGCCTGGAGTTTCAGGACTGCAACCAATGAGCAGTTCTTC.

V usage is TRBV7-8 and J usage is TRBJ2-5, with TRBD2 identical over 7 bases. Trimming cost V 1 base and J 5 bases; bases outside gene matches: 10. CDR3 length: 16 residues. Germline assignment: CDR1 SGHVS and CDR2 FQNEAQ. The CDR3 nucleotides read TGTGCCAGCAGCTTAGGAGTGGTTGGGGAGGGGGAGACCCAGTACTTC. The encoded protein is CASSLGVVGEGETQYF.

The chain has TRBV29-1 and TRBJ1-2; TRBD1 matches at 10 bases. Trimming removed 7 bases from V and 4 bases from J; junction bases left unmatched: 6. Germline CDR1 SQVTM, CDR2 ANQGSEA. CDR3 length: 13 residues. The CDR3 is CSAPGQGPYGYTF. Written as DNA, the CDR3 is TGCAGCGCTCCGGGACAGGGGCCCTATGGCTACACCTTC.

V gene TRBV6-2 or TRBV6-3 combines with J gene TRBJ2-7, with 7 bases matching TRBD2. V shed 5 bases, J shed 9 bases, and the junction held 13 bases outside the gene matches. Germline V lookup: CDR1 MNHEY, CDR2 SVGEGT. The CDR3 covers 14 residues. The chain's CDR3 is CASSHTSAGLGQYF. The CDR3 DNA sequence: TGTGCCAGCAGTCACACTAGCGCCGGGTTGGGGCAGTACTTC.

The CDR3 bases are TGTGCCAGCAGCCAAGATAGCACAGGGGCAGGGGGCTACACCTTC. This encodes CASSQDSTGAGGYTF. The chain combines TRBV3-1 (or the pseudogene TRBV3-2) with TRBJ1-2; TRBD1 matches 7 bases. V lost 0 bases and J lost 8; bases outside the gene matches: 9. The CDR3 runs to 15 residues. Germline V gene data show CDR1 as LGHDT and CDR2 as YNNKEL (reference sequence).

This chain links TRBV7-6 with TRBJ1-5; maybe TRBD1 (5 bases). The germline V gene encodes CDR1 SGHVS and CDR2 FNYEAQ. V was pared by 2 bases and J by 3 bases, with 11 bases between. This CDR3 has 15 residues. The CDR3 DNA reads TGTGCCAGCAGCTTACGTCAGGGCCTCAATCAGCCCCAGCATTTT. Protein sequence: CASSLRQGLNQPQHF. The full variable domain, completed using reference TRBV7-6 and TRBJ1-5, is GAGVSQSPRYKVTKRGQDVALRCDPISGHVSLYWYRQALGQGPEFLTYFNYEAQQDKSGLPNDRFSAERPEGSISTLTIQRTEQRDSAMYRCASSLRQGLNQPQHFGDGTRLSIL.

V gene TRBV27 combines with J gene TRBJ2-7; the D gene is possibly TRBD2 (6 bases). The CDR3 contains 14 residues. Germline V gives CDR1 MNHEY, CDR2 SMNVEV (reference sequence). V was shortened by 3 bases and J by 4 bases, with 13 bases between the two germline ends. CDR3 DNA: TGTGCCAGCAGTTTGACGGGAGTGGGGTACGAGCAGTACTTC. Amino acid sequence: CASSLTGVGYEQYF.

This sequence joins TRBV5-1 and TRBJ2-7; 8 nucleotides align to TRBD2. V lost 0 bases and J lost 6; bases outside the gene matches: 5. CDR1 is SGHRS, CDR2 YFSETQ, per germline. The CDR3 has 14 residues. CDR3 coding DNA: TGCGCCAGCAGCTTGGAGAGCGGGGGACGCGAGCAGTACTTC. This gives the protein CASSLESGGREQYF.

As DNA, the CDR3 is TGTGCCAGCAGTTTCGACAGTTACGAGCAGTACTTC. Translated, it gives CASSFDSYEQYF. The genes are TRBV2 and TRBJ2-7, with D possibly matching TRBD1 (5 bases). CDR3 length equals 12 residues. Trimming left V 5 bases short and J 4 bases short, with 9 bases between. Germline V CDR1 and CDR2: SNHLY, FYNNEI.

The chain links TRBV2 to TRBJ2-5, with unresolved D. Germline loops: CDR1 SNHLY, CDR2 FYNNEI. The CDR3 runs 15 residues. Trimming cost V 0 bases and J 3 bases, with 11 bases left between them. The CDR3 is CASSEALRSKETQYF. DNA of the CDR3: TGTGCCAGCAGTGAAGCGCTTCGGTCTAAAGAGACCCAGTACTTC. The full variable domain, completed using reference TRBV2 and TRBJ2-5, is EPEVTQTPSHQVTQMGQEVILRCVPISNHLYFYWYRQILGQKVEFLVSFYNNEISEKSEIFDDQFSVERPDGSNFTLKIRSTKLEDSAMYFCASSEALRSKETQYFGPGTRLLVL.